These 28 T cell receptor beta chains originate from one sample sequenced in a study of blood T cell repertoires in COVID-19 (dated by TCRdb to 2019 to 2021). Receptors were amplified or captured by the immunoSEQ multiplex PCR assay. TCRdb took over this immuneACCESS table, retaining in-frame rearrangements with V and J assigned. Such tables are incomplete; in checked studies, under half of the missing clones stem from an unresolved V gene, and the remainder is unexplained. In this sample the table shows about 88,000 clones, more than 70% of which occur a single time. The top ten clonotypes cover over 2.5% of the sample. Source material: peripheral blood. Source of these receptors: a woman aged 80 or over with acute or convalescent COVID-19.

This clone was picked up one time. This sequence joins TRBV2 and TRBJ1-2, with TRBD1 as a possible D gene (5 bases). Looked up from germline, CDR1 is SNHLY and CDR2 is FYNNEI. This CDR3 is 13 amino acids long. V was cut by 8 bases and J by 2 bases, with 12 bases left in between. The CDR3 bases are TGTGCCAGCTGGGGAGGGGCGAACTATGGCTACACCTTC. Its protein is CASWGGANYGYTF.

This clone was detected only once. The V call is TRBV14, the J call TRBJ1-6; D ambiguous. The V end lost 1 base, the J end lost 6 bases, and 13 bases lay between the germline ends. Germline loops: CDR1 SGHDN, CDR2 FVKESK. The CDR3 sequence is 16 residues long. The CDR3 here is CASSQVRGRTNSPLHF. CDR3 coding DNA: TGTGCCAGCAGCCAAGTTAGAGGGAGGACTAATTCACCCCTCCACTTT. Complete variable domain (other parts from reference TRBV14 and TRBJ1-6): EAGVTQFPSHSVIEKGQTVTLRCDPISGHDNLYWYRRVMGKEIKFLLHFVKESKQDESGMPNNRFLAERTGGTYSTLKVQPAELEDSGVYFCASSQVRGRTNSPLHFGNGTRLTVT.

The chain carries TRBV9 and TRBJ1-2, with D hard to call. V shed 0 bases and J shed 2 bases, with 8 bases lying between them. CDR3 length equals 14 residues. Germline-derived CDR1 and CDR2 are SGDLS and YYNGEE. This chain's CDR3 is CASSVDGQNYGYTF. The CDR3 DNA sequence: TGTGCCAGCAGCGTAGATGGCCAGAACTATGGCTACACCTTC. The variable domain in full, with the rest retrieved from reference TRBV9 and TRBJ1-2, is DSGVTQTPKHLITATGQRVTLRCSPRSGDLSVYWYQQSLDQGLQFLIQYYNGEERAKGNILERFSAQQFPDLHSELNLSSLELGDSALYFCASSVDGQNYGYTFGSGTRLTVV.

The CDR3 region has the DNA TGTGCCAGCAGTGAAGCACCCCGGGACTTCTCCTACAATGAGCAGTTCTTC. Translated: CASSEAPRDFSYNEQFF. This chain connects TRBV6-1 to TRBJ2-1, with TRBD2 as a possible D gene (6 bases). Trimming pared 0 bases from V and 0 bases from J, leaving 12 bases between. Germline V gives CDR1 MNHNS, CDR2 SASEGT. This CDR3 has 17 residues.

J is TRBJ2-2 and V is TRBV5-1; TRBD1 matches at 7 bases. CDR1 is SGHRS and CDR2 is YFSETQ in the germline V gene. The CDR3 has 16 amino acids. Trimming removed 2 bases from V and 1 base from J; junction bases left unmatched: 5. DNA of the CDR3: TGCGCCAGCAGCTTCCTCCGGACAGGGAACACCGGGGAGCTGTTTTTT. Its protein product is CASSFLRTGNTGELFF.

The chain joins TRBV10-3 to TRBJ1-1; TRBD1 agrees at 11 bases. The germline V gene encodes CDR1 ENHRY and CDR2 SYGVKD. V was clipped by 6 bases and J by 4 bases; unmatched bases: 7. The CDR3 covers 15 residues. The CDR3 nucleotides are TGTGCCATCAGAAGCGGACAGGGGGCGGGCACTGAAGCTTTCTTT. Protein product: CAIRSGQGAGTEAFF.

The rearrangement links TRBV9 to TRBJ2-7, with D tentatively TRBD1 (6 bases). The V end lost 0 bases, the J end lost 4 bases, and 20 bases lay between the germline ends. Germline assignment: CDR1 SGDLS and CDR2 YYNGEE. The CDR3 contains 17 residues. The CDR3 reads CASSVARAGEDGYEQYF. CDR3 sequence (DNA): TGTGCCAGCAGCGTAGCTCGGGCAGGGGAAGATGGTTACGAGCAGTACTTC.

The V gene is TRBV7-6, the J gene TRBJ1-4, with 7 bases identical to TRBD1. Germline trimming cut 3 bases from V and 3 bases from J; bases unmatched to any gene: 13. The CDR3 sequence is 18 residues long. Germline CDR1 SGHVS, CDR2 FNYEAQ. The CDR3: CASSLGPVGQTSNEKLFF. CDR3 DNA sequence: TGTGCCAGCAGCTTGGGACCAGTGGGACAGACTTCTAATGAAAAACTGTTTTTT.

The chain has TRBV6-2 or TRBV6-3 and TRBJ2-5, with 11 bases lining up with TRBD2. Losses at the gene ends were 5 bases for V and 0 bases for J; bases not matched to a gene: 5. This CDR3 is built from 16 residues. Germline CDR1 is MNHEY and CDR2 is SVGEGT. The CDR3 coding sequence is TGTGCCAGCAGTGACCCTAGCGGGGGGAACCAAGAGACCCAGTACTTC. Translating gives CASSDPSGGNQETQYF.

Regarding this clone: The junction differs from germline at one of its ends, possibly a read error. The chain combines TRBV4-1 with TRBJ1-2; D remains ambiguous. From germline, CDR1 is MGHRA and CDR2 YSYEKL. The CDR3 covers 14 residues. The CDR3 is CASSHPAVGIGLSF. The CDR3 DNA follows: TGCGCCAGCAGCCACCCGGCGGTGGGTATCGGACTTAGTTTC.

V gene TRBV5-4 combines with J gene TRBJ2-3; 10 bases are shared with TRBD2. CDR1 and CDR2 (germline): SGHNT, YYREEE (reference sequence). The ends lost 2 bases at V and 3 bases at J; junction bases unmatched: 3. The CDR3 loop spans 15 amino acids. CDR3 sequence (DNA): TGTGCCAGCAGCTTTAGTAGCGGGGGGACAGATACGCAGTATTTT. It codes for CASSFSSGGTDTQYF.

This clone was counted once. The chain has TRBV5-4 and TRBJ2-5; TRBD2 matches 13 bases. The ends lost 4 bases at V and 5 bases at J; junction bases unmatched: 5. This CDR3 has 15 amino acids. Germline CDR1 and CDR2: SGHNT and YYREEE (reference sequence). For the CDR3, the DNA is TGTGCCAGCAGCCCGGGACTAGCGGGACAGGAGACCCAGTACTTC. This codes for CASSPGLAGQETQYF.

The rearrangement links TRBV7-2 to TRBJ1-2, with 9 bases identical to TRBD1. Germline values: CDR1 SGHTA, CDR2 FQGNSA. V trimming: 2 bases; J trimming: 6 bases; junction bases outside the gene matches: 13. The CDR3 has 17 residues. Written as DNA, the CDR3 is TGTGCCAGCAGCTTATACGGGACAGGGACCGCAGGGAATGGCTACACCTTC. Its translation: CASSLYGTGTAGNGYTF.

The chain has TRBV6-2 or TRBV6-3 and TRBJ2-2; 12 nucleotides agree with TRBD2. The CDR3 has 17 amino acids. With V trimmed by 3 bases and J by 6 bases, 8 bases remained unmatched. The germline gives CDR1 MNHEY, CDR2 SVGEGT. For the CDR3, the DNA is TGTGCCAGCAGTTATTCCGGACTAGCGGGATTTGCCGGGGAGCTGTTTTTT. As protein: CASSYSGLAGFAGELFF.

This rearrangement joins TRBV24-1 to TRBJ2-4; the D gene is possibly TRBD2 (5 bases). The CDR3 is 14 residues long. In germline, CDR1 is KGHDR, CDR2 SFDVKD. V lost 6 bases to trimming and J lost 6 bases, with 14 bases between them. CDR3 in amino acids: CATSQPGMGNIQYF. CDR3 in DNA: TGTGCCACCAGTCAACCGGGGATGGGAAACATTCAGTACTTC.

This clone was found a few times. The chain employs TRBV12-3 or TRBV12-4 and TRBJ2-7, with D unresolved. Deletions cut 3 bases from V and 0 bases from J, with 3 bases between. The CDR3 runs to 12 residues. The CDR3 reads CASSFNSYEQYF. The CDR3 DNA reads TGTGCCAGCAGTTTTAACTCCTACGAGCAGTACTTC.

This chain connects TRBV5-1 to TRBJ1-2, with TRBD1 matching 9 bases. The CDR3 runs to 14 residues. Germline V gene lookup returns CDR1 SGHRS and CDR2 YFSETQ. V gave up 2 bases and J gave up 6 bases; unmatched junction bases: 5. The CDR3 is CASSLTGGAHGYTF. The CDR3 DNA follows: TGCGCCAGCAGCTTAACAGGGGGCGCCCATGGCTACACCTTC.

This clone was observed a few times. This CDR3 is CASSDLAANEKLFF. The CDR3 coding sequence is TGTGCCAGCAGTGATTTGGCGGCTAATGAAAAACTGTTTTTT. This chain uses TRBV6-1 with TRBJ1-4; D remains unclear. Germline lookup yields CDR1 MNHNS and CDR2 SASEGT. The CDR3 length is 14 residues. V lost 3 bases and J lost 3, with 8 bases in between.

The chain uses TRBV3-1 (or the pseudogene TRBV3-2) and TRBJ2-7; D unclear. CDR3 length: 12 residues. Trimming stripped 0 bases from V and 3 bases from J, with 3 bases between. Germline CDR1 and CDR2: LGHDT and YNNKEL (reference sequence). The CDR3 nucleotides read TGTGCCAGCAGCCAAGATTACTACGAGCAGTACTTC. Its protein product is CASSQDYYEQYF.

This clone showed up just once. V is TRBV5-1 and J is TRBJ2-7; 7 bases match TRBD2. The germline V gene has CDR1 SGHRS and CDR2 YFSETQ. The CDR3 covers 14 residues. Trimming cost V 3 bases and J 3 bases; bases outside gene matches: 6. This CDR3 reads CASSWLSGRYEQYF. The CDR3 nucleotides are TGCGCCAGCAGCTGGCTTAGCGGGCGCTACGAGCAGTACTTC. The full variable domain, completed using reference TRBV5-1 and TRBJ2-7, is KAGVTQTPRYLIKTRGQQVTLSCSPISGHRSVSWYQQTPGQGLQFLFEYFSETQRNKGNFPGRFSGRQFSNSRSEMNVSTLELGDSALYLCASSWLSGRYEQYFGPGTRLTVT.

CDR3 coding DNA: TGTGCCAGCAGCTTACTTACAGGGGGTTCTGGAAACACCATATATTTT. This encodes CASSLLTGGSGNTIYF. The chain carries TRBV7-2 and TRBJ1-3; 8 bases line up with TRBD1. Germline assignment: CDR1 SGHTA and CDR2 FQGNSA. This CDR3 spans 16 amino acids. The ends lost 2 bases at V and 1 base at J; junction bases unmatched: 4.

CDR3 region: CASSRDRGDYGYTF. The CDR3 DNA follows: TGTGCCAGCAGCCGTGACAGGGGGGACTATGGCTACACCTTC. The rearrangement joins TRBV7-2 to TRBJ1-2, with TRBD1 identical over 9 bases. CDR1 SGHTA and CDR2 FQGNSA come from the germline V gene. The CDR3 has 14 amino acids. The V gene end was trimmed by 5 bases and the J gene end by 3 bases; junction bases not matched to a gene: 4.

V usage is TRBV4-2 and J usage is TRBJ2-2; D remains unclear. The CDR3 runs 12 residues. Germline V CDR1 and CDR2: LGHNA, YNFKEQ. Trimming removed 2 bases at V and 5 bases at J, with 3 bases between. CDR3 region: CASSQPTGELFF. The CDR3 DNA reads TGTGCCAGCAGCCAACCTACCGGGGAGCTGTTTTTT.

V usage is TRBV27 and J usage is TRBJ1-5; 8 bases align to TRBD1. The junction had 7 bases not matched to a gene; V was cut back by 1 base and J by 2 bases. Germline loops: CDR1 MNHEY, CDR2 SMNVEV (reference sequence). The CDR3 length is 17 residues. The CDR3 DNA is TGTGCCAGCAGTTTATGGGCTACAGGGGGTGGCAATCAGCCCCAGCATTTT. Translation: CASSLWATGGGNQPQHF.

The CDR3 DNA reads TGTGCCGTCCAGGGGGACAATTCACCCCTCCACTTT. Encoded protein: CAVQGDNSPLHF. The V and J genes are TRBV6-5 and TRBJ1-6; TRBD1 agrees at 7 bases. With V trimmed by 11 bases and J by 7 bases, 5 bases remained unmatched. The CDR3 covers 12 residues. Germline CDR1 and CDR2: MNHEY and SVGAGI.

CDR3 bases: TGTGCCAGCAGTTCCTGGACAGGGGGCGACTATGGCTACACCTTC. This translates into CASSSWTGGDYGYTF. The genes are TRBV27 and TRBJ1-2; 11 bases match TRBD1. The germline CDR1 and CDR2 sequences are MNHEY and SMNVEV (reference sequence). V gave up 4 bases and J gave up 3 bases; unmatched junction bases: 4. The CDR3 is 15 residues long.

This chain uses TRBV29-1 with TRBJ1-5, with D tentatively TRBD1 (5 bases). The V and J ends lost 4 bases and 0 bases respectively, with 7 bases between them. Per germline, CDR1 SQVTM and CDR2 ANQGSEA. The CDR3 spans 13 residues. CDR3 nucleotides: TGCAGCGTTGCAGGGAATAGCAATCAGCCCCAGCATTTT. Its translation: CSVAGNSNQPQHF.

The genes are TRBV6-2 or TRBV6-3 and TRBJ2-1; 7 bases fit TRBD2. V lost 4 bases and J lost 0; bases outside the gene matches: 3. Germline assignment: CDR1 MNHEY and CDR2 SVGEGT. The CDR3 is 15 amino acids. This CDR3 reads CASSFLAVSYNEQFF. The CDR3 DNA follows: TGTGCCAGCAGTTTCCTAGCGGTCTCCTACAATGAGCAGTTCTTC.